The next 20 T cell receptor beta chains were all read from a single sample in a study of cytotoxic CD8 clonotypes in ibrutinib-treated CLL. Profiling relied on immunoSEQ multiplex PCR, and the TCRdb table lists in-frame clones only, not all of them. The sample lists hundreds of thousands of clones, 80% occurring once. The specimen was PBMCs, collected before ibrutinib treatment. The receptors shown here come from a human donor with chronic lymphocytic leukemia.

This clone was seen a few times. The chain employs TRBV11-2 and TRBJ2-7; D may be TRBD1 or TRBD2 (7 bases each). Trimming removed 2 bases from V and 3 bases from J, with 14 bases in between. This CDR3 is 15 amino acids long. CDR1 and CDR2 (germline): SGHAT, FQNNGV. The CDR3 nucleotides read TGTGCCAGCAGCTTACTCCAGGGGGGGCTCTACGAGCAGTACTTC. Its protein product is CASSLLQGGLYEQYF.

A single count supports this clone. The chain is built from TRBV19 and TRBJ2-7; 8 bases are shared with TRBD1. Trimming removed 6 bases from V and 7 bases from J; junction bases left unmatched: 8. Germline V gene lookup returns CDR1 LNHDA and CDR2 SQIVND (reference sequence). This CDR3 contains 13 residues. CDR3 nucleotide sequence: TGTGCCAGTAGCCTGGACAGGGCGGCAGAGCAGTACTTC. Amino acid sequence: CASSLDRAAEQYF.

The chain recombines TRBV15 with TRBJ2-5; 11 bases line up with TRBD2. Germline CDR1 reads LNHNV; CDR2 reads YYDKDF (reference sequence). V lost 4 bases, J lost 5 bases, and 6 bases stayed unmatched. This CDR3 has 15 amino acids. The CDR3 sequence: CATSTRLAGGETQYF. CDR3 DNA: TGTGCCACCAGCACCCGCCTAGCGGGAGGTGAGACCCAGTACTTC.

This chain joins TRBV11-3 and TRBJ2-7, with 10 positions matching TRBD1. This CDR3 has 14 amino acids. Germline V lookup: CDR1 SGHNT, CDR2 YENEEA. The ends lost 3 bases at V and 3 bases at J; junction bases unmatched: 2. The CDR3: CASSFGTGDYEQYF. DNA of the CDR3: TGTGCCAGCAGCTTTGGGACAGGGGACTACGAGCAGTACTTC.

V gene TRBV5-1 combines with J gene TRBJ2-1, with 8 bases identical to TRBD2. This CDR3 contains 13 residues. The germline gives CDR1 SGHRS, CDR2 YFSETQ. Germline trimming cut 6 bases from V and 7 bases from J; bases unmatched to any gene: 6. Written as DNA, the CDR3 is TGCGCCAGCAAAAGCGGGAGTCGGAATGAGCAGTTCTTC. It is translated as CASKSGSRNEQFF.

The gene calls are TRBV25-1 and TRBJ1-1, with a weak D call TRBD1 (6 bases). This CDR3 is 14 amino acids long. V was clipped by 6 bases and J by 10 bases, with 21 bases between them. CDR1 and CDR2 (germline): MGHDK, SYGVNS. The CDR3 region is CASRTTLGGHGAFF. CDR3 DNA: TGTGCCAGCAGGACGACTCTTGGGGGACATGGAGCTTTCTTT.

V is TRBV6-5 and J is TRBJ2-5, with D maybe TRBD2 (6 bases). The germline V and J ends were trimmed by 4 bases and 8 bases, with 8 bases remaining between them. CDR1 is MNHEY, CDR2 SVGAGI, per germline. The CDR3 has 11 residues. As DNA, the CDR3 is TGTGCCAGCAGTTCCACTAGCACCCAGTACTTC. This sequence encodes CASSSTSTQYF.

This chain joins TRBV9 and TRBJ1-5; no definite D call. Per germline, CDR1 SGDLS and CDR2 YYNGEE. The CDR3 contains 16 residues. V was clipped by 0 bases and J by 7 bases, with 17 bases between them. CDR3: CASSVGRSRAQQPQHF. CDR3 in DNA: TGTGCCAGCAGCGTAGGTCGCAGTCGGGCCCAACAGCCCCAGCATTTT.

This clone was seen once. This CDR3 reads CASSQDYRNTEAFF. CDR3 nucleotide sequence: TGCGCCAGCAGCCAAGACTACAGAAACACTGAAGCTTTCTTT. V usage is TRBV4-3 and J usage is TRBJ1-1; D is undetermined. V lost 0 bases, J lost 2 bases, and 7 bases lay in between. Germline V gene data show CDR1 as LGHNA and CDR2 as YSLEER. The CDR3 loop spans 14 amino acids.

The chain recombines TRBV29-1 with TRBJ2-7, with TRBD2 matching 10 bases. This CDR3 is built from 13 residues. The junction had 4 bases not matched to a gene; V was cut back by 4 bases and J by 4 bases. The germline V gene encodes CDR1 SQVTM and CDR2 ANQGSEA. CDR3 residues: CSVVPSGGYEQYF. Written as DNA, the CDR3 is TGCAGCGTTGTTCCTAGCGGGGGATACGAGCAGTACTTC.

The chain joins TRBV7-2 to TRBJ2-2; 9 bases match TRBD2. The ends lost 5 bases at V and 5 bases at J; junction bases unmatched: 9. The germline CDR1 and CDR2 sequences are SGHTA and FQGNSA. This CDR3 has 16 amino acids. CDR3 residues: CASSEGAGGRTGELFF. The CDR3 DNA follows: TGTGCCAGCAGCGAAGGAGCGGGAGGACGTACCGGGGAGCTGTTTTTT.

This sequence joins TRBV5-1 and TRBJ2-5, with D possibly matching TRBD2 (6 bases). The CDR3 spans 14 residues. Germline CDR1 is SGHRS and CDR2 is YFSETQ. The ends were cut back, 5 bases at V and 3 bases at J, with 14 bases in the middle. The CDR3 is CASSNQGLEETQYF. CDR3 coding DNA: TGCGCCAGCAGTAATCAGGGACTGGAAGAGACCCAGTACTTC.

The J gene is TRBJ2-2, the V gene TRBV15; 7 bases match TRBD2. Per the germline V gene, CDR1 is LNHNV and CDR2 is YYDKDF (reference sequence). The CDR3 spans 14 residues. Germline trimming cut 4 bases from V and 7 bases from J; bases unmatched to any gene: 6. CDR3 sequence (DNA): TGTGCCACCAGCATTGCGGGAGACAGCGGGGAGCTGTTTTTT. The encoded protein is CATSIAGDSGELFF.

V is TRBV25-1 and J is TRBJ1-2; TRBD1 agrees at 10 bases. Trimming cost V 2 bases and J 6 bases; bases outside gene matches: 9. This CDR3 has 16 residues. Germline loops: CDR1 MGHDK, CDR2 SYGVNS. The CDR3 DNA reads TGTGCCAGCAGTGAAGTAAGGACAGGGGGATCCCATGGCTACACCTTC. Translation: CASSEVRTGGSHGYTF.

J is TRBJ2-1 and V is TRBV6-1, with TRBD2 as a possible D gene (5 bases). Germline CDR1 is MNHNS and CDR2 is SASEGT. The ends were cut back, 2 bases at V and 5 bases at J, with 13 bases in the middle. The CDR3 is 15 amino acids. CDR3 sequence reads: CASSERWPLDNEQFF. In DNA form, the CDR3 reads TGTGCCAGCAGTGAACGCTGGCCACTAGACAATGAGCAGTTCTTC.

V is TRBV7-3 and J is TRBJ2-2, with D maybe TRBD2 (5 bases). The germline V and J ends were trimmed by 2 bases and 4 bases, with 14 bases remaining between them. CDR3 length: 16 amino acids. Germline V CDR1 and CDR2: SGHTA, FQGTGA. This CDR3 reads CASSLLGGSGTGELFF. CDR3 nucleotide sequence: TGTGCCAGCAGCTTATTAGGTGGGAGTGGCACCGGGGAGCTGTTTTTT.

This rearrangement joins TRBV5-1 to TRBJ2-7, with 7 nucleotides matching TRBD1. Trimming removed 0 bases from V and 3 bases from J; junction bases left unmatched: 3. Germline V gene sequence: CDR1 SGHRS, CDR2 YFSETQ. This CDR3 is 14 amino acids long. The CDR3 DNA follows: TGCGCCAGCAGCTTGGTGGACAGGCTCTACGAGCAGTACTTC. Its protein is CASSLVDRLYEQYF.

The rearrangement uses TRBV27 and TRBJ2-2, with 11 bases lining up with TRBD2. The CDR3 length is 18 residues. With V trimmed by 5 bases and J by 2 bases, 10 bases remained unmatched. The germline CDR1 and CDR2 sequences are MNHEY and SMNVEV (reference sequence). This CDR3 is CASSPALRLAGNTGELFF. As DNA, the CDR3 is TGTGCCAGCAGTCCCGCCCTCCGACTAGCGGGAAACACCGGGGAGCTGTTTTTT.

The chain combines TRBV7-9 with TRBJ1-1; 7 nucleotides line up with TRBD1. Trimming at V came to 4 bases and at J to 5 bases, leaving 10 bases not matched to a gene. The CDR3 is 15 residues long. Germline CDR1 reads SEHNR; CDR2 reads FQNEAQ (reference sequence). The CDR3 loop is CASSSGTATLTEAFF. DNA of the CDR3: TGTGCCAGCAGCTCAGGGACAGCGACTTTAACTGAAGCTTTCTTT.

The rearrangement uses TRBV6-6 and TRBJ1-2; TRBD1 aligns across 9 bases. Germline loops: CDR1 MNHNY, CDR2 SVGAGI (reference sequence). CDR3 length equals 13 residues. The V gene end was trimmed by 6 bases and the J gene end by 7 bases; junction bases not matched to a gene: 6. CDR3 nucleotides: TGTGCCAGCAGAGAGGACAGGGGCTTTGGCTACACCTTC. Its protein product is CASREDRGFGYTF.